The clone carrying this TCR beta chain counts as medium-sized. Its antigen is not known. Repertoires were generated with immunoSEQ multiplex PCR, while TCRdb's copy carries only in-frame clones and drops some. The table has over 100,000 clones, around 87% seen once; the top ten hold around 4.5%. This record comes from a study of T cell responses to AZD1222 COVID-19 vaccine. Overall study findings and caveats: The repertoires were collected only after the peak T cell response. Following two doses of AZD1222, Spike-specific TCR breadth and depth rose. Unmutated variant regions are reportedly the target of nearly half of TCRs that are spike-specific. Females made up more of the donors, who were largely white British, and clonal diversity may have come out too low.

The V gene's germline CDR1 is MNHEY and CDR2 SVGAGI. The trim removed 4 bases at V and 7 bases at J, leaving 6 bases unmatched. The CDR3 covers 14 residues. The TCR originated in an adult who received the AZD1222 COVID-19 vaccine. The sample here was peripheral blood, taken 28 days after the second AZD1222 dose. The chain uses TRBV6-5 and TRBJ1-5; 8 bases agree with TRBD1. The CDR3 reads CASSSLTGEQPQHF. The CDR3 DNA reads TGTGCCAGCAGTTCCCTGACAGGGGAACAGCCCCAGCATTTT.